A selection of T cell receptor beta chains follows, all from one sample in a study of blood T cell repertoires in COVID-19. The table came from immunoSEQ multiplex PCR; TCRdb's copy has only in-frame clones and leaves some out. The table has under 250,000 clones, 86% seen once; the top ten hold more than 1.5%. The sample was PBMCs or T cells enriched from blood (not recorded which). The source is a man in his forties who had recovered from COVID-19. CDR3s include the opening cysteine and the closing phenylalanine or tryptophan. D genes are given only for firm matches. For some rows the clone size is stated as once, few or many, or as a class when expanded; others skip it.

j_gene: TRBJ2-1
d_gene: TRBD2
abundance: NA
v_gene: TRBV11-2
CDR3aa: CASSLEPPGLAGALNEQFF
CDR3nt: TGTGCCAGCAGCTTAGAACCCCCGGGACTAGCGGGAGCTTTAAATGAGCAGTTCTTC

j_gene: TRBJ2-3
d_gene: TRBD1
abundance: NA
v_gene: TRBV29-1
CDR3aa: CSVLTPGGTQYF
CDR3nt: TGCAGCGTTCTTACCCCAGGGGGCACGCAGTATTTT

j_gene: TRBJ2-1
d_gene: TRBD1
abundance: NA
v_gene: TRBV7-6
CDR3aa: CASSSSQGALLGNEQFF
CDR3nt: TGTGCCAGCAGTTCATCCCAGGGGGCCCTTCTCGGCAATGAGCAGTTCTTC

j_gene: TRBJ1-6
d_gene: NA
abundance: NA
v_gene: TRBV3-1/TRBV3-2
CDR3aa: CASSQAENSPLHF
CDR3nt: TGTGCCAGCAGCCAGGCGGAGAATTCACCCCTCCACTTT

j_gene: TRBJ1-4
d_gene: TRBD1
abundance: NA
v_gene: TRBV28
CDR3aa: CASSFRQGNEKLFF
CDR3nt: TGTGCCAGCAGTTTCCGACAGGGGAACGAAAAACTGTTTTTT

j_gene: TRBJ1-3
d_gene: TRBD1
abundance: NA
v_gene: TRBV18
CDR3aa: CASSPFSSTGDRNTIYF
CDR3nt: TGTGCCAGCTCACCATTCTCATCTACAGGGGATCGAAACACCATATATTTT

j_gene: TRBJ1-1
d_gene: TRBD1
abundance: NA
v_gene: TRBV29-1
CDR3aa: CSARQGAANTEAFF
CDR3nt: TGCAGCGCCCGACAGGGGGCTGCGAACACTGAAGCTTTCTTT

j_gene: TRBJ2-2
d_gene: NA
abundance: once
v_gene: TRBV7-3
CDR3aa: CASSGRRGNTGELFF
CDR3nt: TGTGCCAGCAGCGGAAGGCGGGGGAACACCGGGGAGCTGTTTTTT

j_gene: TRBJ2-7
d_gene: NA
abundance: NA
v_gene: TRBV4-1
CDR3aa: CASSQDPGEQYF
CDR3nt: TGCGCCAGCAGCCAAGATCCGGGAGAGCAGTACTTC

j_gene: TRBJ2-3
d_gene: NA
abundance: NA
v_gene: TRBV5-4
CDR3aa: CASSLSGGSTDTQYF
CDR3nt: TGTGCCAGCAGTCTCTCTGGAGGGAGCACAGATACGCAGTATTTT

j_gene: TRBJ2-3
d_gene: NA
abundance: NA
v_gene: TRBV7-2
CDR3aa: CAMGGGSFPDTQYF
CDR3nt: TGTGCTATGGGGGGCGGGAGTTTCCCAGATACGCAGTATTTT

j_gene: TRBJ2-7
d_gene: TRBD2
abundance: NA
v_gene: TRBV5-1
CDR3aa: CASSLRASGRAGWNEQYF
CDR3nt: TGCGCCAGCAGTCTGAGAGCGAGCGGGAGGGCGGGTTGGAACGAGCAGTACTTC

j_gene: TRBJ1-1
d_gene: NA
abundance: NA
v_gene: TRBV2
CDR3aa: CASKGAGVQGEAFF
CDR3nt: TGTGCCAGCAAAGGGGCAGGGGTTCAAGGGGAAGCTTTCTTT

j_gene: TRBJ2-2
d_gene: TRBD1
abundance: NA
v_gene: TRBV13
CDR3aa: CASSLWTGTNTGELFF
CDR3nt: TGTGCCAGCAGCTTATGGACAGGGACGAACACCGGGGAGCTGTTTTTT

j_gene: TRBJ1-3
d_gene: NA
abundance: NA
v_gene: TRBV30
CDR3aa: CAWSVGRRTGNTIYF
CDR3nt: TGTGCCTGGAGTGTAGGAAGGCGGACTGGAAACACCATATATTTT

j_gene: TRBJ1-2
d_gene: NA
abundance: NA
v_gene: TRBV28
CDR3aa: CACWTFDGYTF
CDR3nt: TGTGCCTGCTGGACTTTTGATGGCTACACCTTC

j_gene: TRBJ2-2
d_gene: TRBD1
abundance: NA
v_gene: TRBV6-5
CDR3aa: CASSLVGTGTTGELFF
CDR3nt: TGTGCCAGCAGTTTGGTGGGGACAGGGACTACCGGGGAGCTGTTTTTT

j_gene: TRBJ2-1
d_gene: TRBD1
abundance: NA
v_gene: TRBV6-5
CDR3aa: CASRTGEANEQFF
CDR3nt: TGTGCCAGCAGAACAGGGGAAGCCAATGAGCAGTTCTTC

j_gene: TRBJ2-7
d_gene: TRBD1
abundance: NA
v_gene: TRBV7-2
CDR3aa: CASSFGQGSFYEQYF
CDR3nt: TGTGCCAGCAGCTTCGGACAGGGGTCCTTCTACGAGCAGTACTTC

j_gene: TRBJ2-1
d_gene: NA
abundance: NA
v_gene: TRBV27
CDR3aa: CASSYQGGSYNEQFF
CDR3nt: TGTGCCAGCAGTTACCAGGGGGGATCCTACAATGAGCAGTTCTTC

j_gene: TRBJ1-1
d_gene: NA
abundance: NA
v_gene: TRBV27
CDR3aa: CASSQGRRPEAFF
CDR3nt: TGTGCCAGCAGTCAGGGGCGGCGGCCTGAAGCTTTCTTT

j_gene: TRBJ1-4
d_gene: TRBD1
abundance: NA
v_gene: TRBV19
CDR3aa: CASSMGQGREKLFF
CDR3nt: TGTGCCAGTAGTATGGGACAGGGGAGGGAAAAACTGTTTTTT

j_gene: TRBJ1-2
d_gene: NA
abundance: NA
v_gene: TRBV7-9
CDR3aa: CASSPYLILTLYGYTF
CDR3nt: TGTGCCAGCAGCCCGTACCTGATTCTCACCCTATATGGCTACACCTTC

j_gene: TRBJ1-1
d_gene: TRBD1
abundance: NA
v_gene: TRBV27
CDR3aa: CASSHNRGNTEAFF
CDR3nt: TGTGCCAGCAGTCACAACAGGGGGAACACTGAAGCTTTCTTT

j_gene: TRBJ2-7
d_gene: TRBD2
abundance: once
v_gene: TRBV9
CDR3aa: CASSELAGESYEQYF
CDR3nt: TGTGCCAGCAGCGAATTAGCGGGGGAGTCCTACGAGCAGTACTTC

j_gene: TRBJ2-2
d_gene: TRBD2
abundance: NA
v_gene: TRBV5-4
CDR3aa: CASSIPSGGGTGELFF
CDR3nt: TGTGCCAGCAGCATTCCTAGCGGGGGAGGGACCGGGGAGCTGTTTTTT

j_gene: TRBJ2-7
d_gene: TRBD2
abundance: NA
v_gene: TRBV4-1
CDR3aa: CASSQGRLADNEQYF
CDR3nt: TGCGCCAGCAGCCAGGGAAGACTAGCTGACAACGAGCAGTACTTC

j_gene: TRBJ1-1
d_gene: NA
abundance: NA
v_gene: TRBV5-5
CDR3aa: CASSFQVTGITEAFF
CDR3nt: TGTGCCAGCAGCTTCCAGGTAACGGGAATCACTGAAGCTTTCTTT

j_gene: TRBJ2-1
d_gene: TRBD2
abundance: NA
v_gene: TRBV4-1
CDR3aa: CASSQRTRITTSSYNEQFF
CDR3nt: TGCGCCAGCAGCCAGAGGACTAGAATCACCACCAGCTCCTACAATGAGCAGTTCTTC

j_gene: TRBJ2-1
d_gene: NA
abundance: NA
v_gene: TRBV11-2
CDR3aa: CASRVTLDNEQFF
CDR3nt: TGTGCCAGCAGAGTCACATTGGACAATGAGCAGTTCTTC

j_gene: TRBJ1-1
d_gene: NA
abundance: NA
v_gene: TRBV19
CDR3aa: CATSWSENTEAFF
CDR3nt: TGTGCCACCTCGTGGAGCGAGAACACTGAAGCTTTCTTT

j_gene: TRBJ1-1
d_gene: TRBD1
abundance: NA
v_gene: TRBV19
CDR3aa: CASSITGGNTEAFF
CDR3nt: TGTGCCAGTAGTATAACAGGGGGAAACACTGAAGCTTTCTTT

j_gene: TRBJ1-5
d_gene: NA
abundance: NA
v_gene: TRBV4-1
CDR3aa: CASSFNPEDSDSNQPQHF
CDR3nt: TGCGCCAGCAGTTTCAACCCGGAGGACAGCGATAGCAATCAGCCCCAGCATTTT

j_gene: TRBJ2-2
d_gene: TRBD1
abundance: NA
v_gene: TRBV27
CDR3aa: CASTPRTGLNTGELFF
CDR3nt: TGTGCCAGCACCCCCCGGACAGGCTTGAACACCGGGGAGCTGTTTTTT

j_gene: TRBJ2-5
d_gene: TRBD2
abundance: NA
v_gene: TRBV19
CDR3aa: CASSIGLAGGSETQYF
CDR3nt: TGTGCCAGTAGTATTGGACTAGCGGGGGGATCAGAGACCCAGTACTTC

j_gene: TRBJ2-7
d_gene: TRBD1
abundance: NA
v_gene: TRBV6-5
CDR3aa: CASSRDRGWDEQYF
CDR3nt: TGTGCCAGCAGTAGGGACAGGGGATGGGACGAGCAGTACTTC

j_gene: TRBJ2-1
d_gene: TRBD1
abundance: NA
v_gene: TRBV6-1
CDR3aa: CASSEPGQGSNEQFF
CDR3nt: TGTGCCAGCAGTGAACCGGGACAGGGAAGCAATGAGCAGTTCTTC

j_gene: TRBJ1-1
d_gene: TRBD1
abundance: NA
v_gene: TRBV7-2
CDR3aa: CASATGQMNTEAFF
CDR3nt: TGTGCCAGTGCGACAGGGCAAATGAACACTGAAGCTTTCTTT

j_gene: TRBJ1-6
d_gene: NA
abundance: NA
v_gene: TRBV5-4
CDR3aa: CASSLKGVSYNSPLHF
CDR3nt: TGTGCCAGCAGCTTGAAAGGGGTGTCCTATAATTCACCCCTCCACTTT

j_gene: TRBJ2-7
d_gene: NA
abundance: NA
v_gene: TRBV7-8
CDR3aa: CASSSSTSHGYEQYF
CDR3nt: TGTGCCAGCAGCTCATCGACATCCCATGGCTACGAGCAGTACTTC

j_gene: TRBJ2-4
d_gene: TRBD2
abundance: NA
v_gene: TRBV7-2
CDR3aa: CASSLTGGLAKNIQYF
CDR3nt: TGTGCCAGCAGCTTAACGGGGGGGTTAGCCAAAAACATTCAGTACTTC

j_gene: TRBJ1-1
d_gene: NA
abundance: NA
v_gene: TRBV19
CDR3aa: CASSIMGSTEAFF
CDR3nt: TGTGCCAGTAGTATTATGGGGAGCACTGAAGCTTTCTTT

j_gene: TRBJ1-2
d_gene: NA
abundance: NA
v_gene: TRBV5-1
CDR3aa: CASSLTENGYTF
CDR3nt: TGCGCCAGCAGCTTGACTGAGAATGGCTACACCTTC

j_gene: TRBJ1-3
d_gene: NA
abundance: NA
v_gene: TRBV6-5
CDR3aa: CASSLTGGTGNTIYF
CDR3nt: TGTGCCAGCAGTTTAACCGGGGGGACCGGAAACACCATATATTTT

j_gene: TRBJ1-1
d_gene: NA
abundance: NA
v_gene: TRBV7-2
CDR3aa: CASSLGLRGEKGTEAFF
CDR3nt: TGTGCCAGCAGCTTAGGGTTACGGGGGGAAAAGGGCACTGAAGCTTTCTTT

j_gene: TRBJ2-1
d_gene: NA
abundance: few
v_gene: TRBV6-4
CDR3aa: CASSDRTGNEQFF
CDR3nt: TGTGCCAGCAGTGACCGGACTGGCAATGAGCAGTTCTTC

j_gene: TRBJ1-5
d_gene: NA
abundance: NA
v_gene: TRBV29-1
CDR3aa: CSVEGWEGSSNQPQHF
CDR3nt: TGCAGCGTTGAGGGGTGGGAGGGCAGTTCCAATCAGCCCCAGCATTTT

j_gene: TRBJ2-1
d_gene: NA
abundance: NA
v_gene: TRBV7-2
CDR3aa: CASSLISYYNEQFF
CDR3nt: TGTGCCAGCAGCTTAATTAGTTATTACAATGAGCAGTTCTTC

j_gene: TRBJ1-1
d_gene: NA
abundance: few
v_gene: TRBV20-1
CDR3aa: CSAQKGLGAFF
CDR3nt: TGCAGTGCCCAGAAAGGACTTGGGGCTTTCTTT

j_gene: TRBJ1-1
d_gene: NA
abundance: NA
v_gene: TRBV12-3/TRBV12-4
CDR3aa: CASSFRSGAFF
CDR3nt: TGTGCCAGCAGTTTTCGGAGTGGAGCTTTCTTT

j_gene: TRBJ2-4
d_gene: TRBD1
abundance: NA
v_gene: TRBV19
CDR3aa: CASSSGTVVKNIQYF
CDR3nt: TGTGCCAGTAGTTCCGGGACAGTGGTCAAAAACATTCAGTACTTC

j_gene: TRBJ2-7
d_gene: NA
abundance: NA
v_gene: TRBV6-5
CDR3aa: CASSYGLSADEQYF
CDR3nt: TGTGCCAGCAGTTACGGACTTTCAGCGGACGAGCAGTACTTC

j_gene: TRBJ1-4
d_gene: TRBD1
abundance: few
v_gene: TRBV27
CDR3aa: CASSRGQGVEKLFF
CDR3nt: TGTGCCAGCAGTAGGGGACAGGGTGTTGAAAAACTGTTTTTT

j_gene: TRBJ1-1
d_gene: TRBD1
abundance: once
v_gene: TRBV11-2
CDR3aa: CASSFYRGEAFF
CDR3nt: TGTGCCAGCAGCTTTTACAGGGGCGAAGCTTTCTTT

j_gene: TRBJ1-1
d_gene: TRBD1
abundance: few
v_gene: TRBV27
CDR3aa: CASSLADRGSGTEAFF
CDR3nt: TGTGCCAGCAGTTTAGCCGACAGGGGATCAGGAACTGAAGCTTTCTTT